Here is one T cell receptor beta chain with its context. Its antigen is undetermined. This sample was included in a study of cytomegalovirus exposure and HLA in healthy donors. Overall study results and limits: Among the most significant clusters, several appeared linked to common viral pathogens in a later analysis. Versus the roughly 700-donor mean, an Asian-associated ancestry cluster reportedly showed fewer N-insertions in a later analysis. At a 0.05 false discovery rate, a later analysis found 18,000 or so TCR beta sequences to be associated with HLA alleles.

CDR3 length: 15 residues. V was pared by 4 bases and J by 2 bases, with 14 bases between. The germline V gene encodes CDR1 MNHNS and CDR2 SASEGT. 60 Vbeta and 13 Jbeta primers were used in PCR. The protocol was immunoSEQ multiplex PCR, while the TCRdb copy is restricted to in-frame clones and leaves out a portion. The sample carries approximately 110,000 clones, about 70% recorded once. The sample comprised PBMCs. The chain has TRBV6-1 and TRBJ2-5, with TRBD2 as a possible D gene (5 bases). The sequence came from a woman in her 30s in good health and CMV-seronegative. This CDR3 reads CASSVTTGEQETQYF. In DNA form, the CDR3 reads TGTGCCAGCAGTGTGACGACCGGGGAACAAGAGACCCAGTACTTC.